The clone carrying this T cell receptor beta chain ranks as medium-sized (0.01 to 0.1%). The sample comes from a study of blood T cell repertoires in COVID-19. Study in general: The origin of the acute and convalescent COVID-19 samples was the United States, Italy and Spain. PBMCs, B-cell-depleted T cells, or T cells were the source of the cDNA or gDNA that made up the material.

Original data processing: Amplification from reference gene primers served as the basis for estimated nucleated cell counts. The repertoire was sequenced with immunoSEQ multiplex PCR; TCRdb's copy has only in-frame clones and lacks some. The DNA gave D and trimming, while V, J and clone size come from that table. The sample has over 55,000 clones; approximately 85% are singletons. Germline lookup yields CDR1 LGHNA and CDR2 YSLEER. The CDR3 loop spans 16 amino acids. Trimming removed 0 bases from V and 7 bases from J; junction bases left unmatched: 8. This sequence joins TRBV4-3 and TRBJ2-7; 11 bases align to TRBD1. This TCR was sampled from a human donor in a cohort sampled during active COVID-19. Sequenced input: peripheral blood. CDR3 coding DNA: TGCGCCAGCAGCCAAGATAGGACAGGGGGCAAGTTAGAGCAGTACTTC. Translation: CASSQDRTGGKLEQYF.